This record looks at one T cell receptor beta chain sequence and its context. What it binds is not known. At one end the junction does not follow the germline gene, possibly because of a read error. This CDR3 comprises 9 residues. Looked up from germline, CDR1 is SQVTM and CDR2 is ANQGSEA. Patients sequenced had flow cytometry evidence of CD8+CD57+ cell expansion. Every one of the patients had aplastic anemia (severe, acquired). The data derive from a study of CD8+CD57+ T cells in acquired aplastic anemia. Study-level information: Isolated CD4+ and CD8+ cells, once sorted, yielded DNA averaging roughly 3.4 ug. Study-level findings and limits: The same twenty-nine CD8+ CDR3 sequences occurred in patients and in controls. Patients showed no significant difference from controls in CD8+ Simpson's diversity.

CDR3 and TCR beta VDJ profiling relied on a genomic DNA template. Each CDR3 protein is one row after TCRdb ran MiXCR on the reads. The sample contains fewer than 250,000 distinct CDR3 sequences, more than 40% of which appear only once. The chain is built from TRBV29-1 and TRBJ1-5; 10 bases are shared with TRBD1. The source material was sorted CD4+, CD8+, or CD8+CD57+ T cells (not recorded which) from PBMCs. The receptor comes from a human donor with aplastic anemia. CDR3 loop: CSVEGDRGF. The CDR3 DNA sequence: TGCAGCGTTGAAGGGGACAGGGGTTTT.